These 19 T cell receptor delta chains were sequenced from one sample in a study of gamma-delta chains in newborns, infants, children. TCRdb made new clone calls on the reads using CATT. The table shows about 7,600 delta-chain clones, with roughly 0.7% occurring only once. Sequencing was performed on blood. The origin of the receptors is a child who was a newborn, infant or young child, either healthy, febrile or measles-vaccinated (not recorded which).

This clone showed up just a few times. This DNA translates differently at residue 4 from the TCRdb protein, which is that of a much larger clone; a read error is likely, and the protein shown is the DNA's own translation. J is TRDJ3 and V is TRDV2; TRDD3 aligns across 10 bases. The CDR3 extends over 18 amino acids. V shed 4 bases and J 4 bases; nucleotides not matched to a gene: 9. The germline V gene has CDR1 GEAIGNYY and CDR2 EKD. This chain's CDR3 is CACETVSGGYWDTRQMFF. As DNA, the CDR3 is TGTGCCTGTGAAACCGTCTCTGGGGGATATTGGGACACCCGACAGATGTTTTTC.

This clone was seen more than once but under ten times. Just one base apart from a much larger clone, this may be a read error. At the DNA level, this CDR3 is encoded by other sequences in the same sample as well. This chain joins TRDV2 and TRDJ3; maybe TRDD3 (5 bases). From germline, CDR1 is GEAIGNYY and CDR2 EKD. This CDR3 contains 17 residues. Deletions cut 3 bases from V and 4 bases from J, with 15 bases between. As DNA, the CDR3 is TGTGCCTGTGACGATATTGGGGCCACATGGGACACCCGACAGATGTTTTTC. This translates into CACDDIGATWDTRQMFF.

This clone occurred a few times. Since a much larger clone is just one base distant, this may be a read error. Different DNA sequences within this sample yield the same CDR3. The chain combines TRDV2 with TRDJ3; TRDD3 matches 7 bases. Germline V lookup: CDR1 GEAIGNYY, CDR2 EKD. The CDR3 runs to 16 residues. The CDR3 protein is CACDILGIPHTRQMFF. The CDR3 nucleotides read TGTGCCTGTGACATACTGGGGATTCCCCACACCCGCCAGATGTTTTTC.

On this clone itself: The TCRdb record carries a much larger clone's protein, which differs from this DNA's translation at residue 3; a read error is the likely cause, and the protein listed here is the DNA translation. This rearrangement joins TRDV2 to TRDJ3; 10 nucleotides match TRDD3. Germline CDR1 reads GEAIGNYY; CDR2 reads EKD. The length of the CDR3 is 18 residues. As DNA, the CDR3 is TGTGCCCGTGACACCGTCTCTGGGGGATATTGGGACACCCGACAGATGTTTTTC. This sequence encodes CARDTVSGGYWDTRQMFF.

By proportion, this clone is medium-sized. This chain's CDR3 is CACDTSGNWGVFSSWDTRQMFF. The CDR3 coding sequence is TGTGCCTGTGACACTTCGGGGAACTGGGGGGTCTTTAGCTCCTGGGACACCCGACAGATGTTTTTC. The chain combines TRDV2 with TRDJ3, with 8 bases lining up with TRDD3. The germline V gene encodes CDR1 GEAIGNYY and CDR2 EKD. CDR3 size: 22 residues. Germline trimming cut 1 base from V and 0 bases from J; bases unmatched to any gene: 16.

This clone has a handful of counts. An end of the junction does not agree with germline; a read error may underlie this. The chain uses TRDV2 and TRDJ3; TRDD3 agrees at 13 bases. The CDR3 extends over 21 amino acids. Germline V lookup: CDR1 GEAIGNYY, CDR2 EKD. The CDR3 spells CACDTITGGYESSWGTRRMFF. CDR3 nucleotide sequence: TGTGCCTGTGACACAATTACTGGGGGATACGAGAGCTCCTGGGGCACCCGACGGATGTTTTTC.

Concerning this clone: A junction boundary mismatches the germline segment, possibly from a read error. Other DNA sequences in the same sample also yield this CDR3. The rearrangement uses TRDV2 and TRDJ3; 7 bases line up with TRDD3. This CDR3 region has 17 residues. Looked up from germline, CDR1 is GEAIGNYY and CDR2 is EKD. The CDR3 loop is CACDTGGSSLDTRQMFF. In DNA, the CDR3 is TGTGCCTGTGACACCGGGGGATCCTCCTTGGACACCCGACAGATGTTTTTC.

A few counts support this clone. This DNA's translation differs at residue 12 from TCRdb's protein, which comes from a much larger clone; a read error is likely, and the protein shown is translated from the DNA. The V and J genes are TRDV2 and TRDJ3, with 7 bases aligning to TRDD3. The CDR3 is 19 residues long. The germline V gene has CDR1 GEAIGNYY and CDR2 EKD. CDR3 coding DNA: TGTGCCTGTGACACCGTGGTGGGGGACAGCTCCAGGGACACCCGACAGATGTTTTTC. Residues: CACDTVVGDSSRDTRQMFF.

This clone was counted only a few times. A much larger clone is a single base away; this may be a read error. This chain connects TRDV2 to TRDJ3, with 11 positions matching TRDD3. CDR3 length: 20 residues. V lost 0 bases, J lost 2 bases, and 8 bases stayed unmatched. CDR1 is GEAIGNYY and CDR2 is EKD in the germline V gene. CDR3 coding DNA: TGTGCCTGTGACACCGTTTGGGGGATACGTAGCCCCTGGGACACCCGACAGATGTTTTTC. Translation: CACDTVWGIRSPWDTRQMFF.

By its share, this clone is medium-sized. The V gene is TRDV2, the J gene TRDJ3; 8 bases are shared with TRDD3. The CDR3 is 16 amino acids. The V and J ends lost 5 bases and 0 bases, in that order; junction bases with no gene match: 2. The V gene's germline CDR1 is GEAIGNYY and CDR2 EKD. In DNA form, the CDR3 reads TGTGCCTGTGGCTGGGGGAGCTCCTGGGACACCCGACAGATGTTTTTC. It codes for CACGWGSSWDTRQMFF.

This clone is labeled medium-sized. V usage is TRDV2 and J usage is TRDJ3; 7 bases match TRDD3. Germline CDR1 reads GEAIGNYY; CDR2 reads EKD. V lost 1 base and J lost 0; bases outside the gene matches: 5. This CDR3 region has 18 residues. CDR3 protein: CACDTGGQSSWDTRQMFF. CDR3 DNA: TGTGCCTGTGACACTGGGGGACAGAGCTCCTGGGACACCCGACAGATGTTTTTC.

This clone was found a few times. This DNA translates differently at residue 18 from the TCRdb protein, which is that of a much larger clone; a read error is likely, and the protein shown is the DNA's own translation. As DNA, the CDR3 is TGTGCCTGTGACAGTACTGGGGGATTCAATAGCTCCTGGGACACCCGACAGACGTTTTTC. It specifies CACDSTGGFNSSWDTRQTFF. The genes are TRDV2 and TRDJ3; 10 bases fit TRDD3. CDR3 length equals 20 residues. The germline V gene has CDR1 GEAIGNYY and CDR2 EKD.

This clone was observed a few times. This chain connects TRDV2 to TRDJ1, with 11 positions matching TRDD3. The CDR3 runs to 18 residues. The germline V gene encodes CDR1 GEAIGNYY and CDR2 EKD. J was trimmed by 0 bases and V by 0 bases; bases with no gene match: 8. The CDR3 here is CACDTAGGYSWDTDKLIF. For the CDR3, the DNA is TGTGCCTGTGACACCGCTGGGGGATACTCCTGGGACACCGATAAACTCATCTTT.

This clone came up a few times. Since a far larger clone is one base different, this is likely a read error. At the DNA level, this CDR3 is encoded by other sequences in the same sample as well. The rearrangement links TRDV2 to TRDJ2; 10 positions agree with TRDD3. This CDR3 has 18 amino acids. V lost 4 bases and J lost 0; bases outside the gene matches: 10. Germline lookup yields CDR1 GEAIGNYY and CDR2 EKD. CDR3 sequence: CACDNLLGDASLTAQLFF. CDR3 nucleotide sequence: TGTGCCTGTGATAACTTACTGGGGGATGCATCTTTGACAGCACAACTCTTCTTT.

About this clone: The protein recorded in TCRdb matches a much larger clone and deviates from this DNA's translation at residue 14, suggesting a read error; the protein here is obtained by translating the DNA. The rearrangement joins TRDV2 to TRDJ3; 8 nucleotides line up with TRDD3. This CDR3 comprises 20 residues. From germline, CDR1 is GEAIGNYY and CDR2 EKD. For the CDR3, the DNA is TGTGCCTGTGACACGCTGGGGGACCAATGGGTACCCTGGGGCACCCGACAGATGTTTTTC. Translated, it gives CACDTLGDQWVPWGTRQMFF.

This clone showed up just a few times. At one end, the junction sequence differs from germline, possibly due to a read error. This chain connects TRDV2 to TRDJ2, with 8 bases aligning to TRDD3. Germline V gene sequence: CDR1 GEAIGNYY, CDR2 EKD. This CDR3 region has 16 residues. This chain's CDR3 is CACDTGGSALTAQLFF. CDR3 DNA: TGTGCCTGTGACACTGGGGGATCCGCTTTGACAGCCCAACTCTTCTTT.

This clone was seen a few times. The gene calls are TRDV2 and TRDJ2; TRDD3 matches at 10 bases. CDR1 is GEAIGNYY, CDR2 EKD, per germline. The CDR3 covers 17 residues. V gave up 3 bases and J gave up 0 bases; unmatched junction bases: 6. As DNA, the CDR3 is TGTGCCTGTGACTTACTGGGGGATGCATCTTTGACAGCACAACTCTTCTTT. Residues: CACDLLGDASLTAQLFF.

In regard to this clone: A much larger clone lies a single base off, so this may be a read error. This sample also contains other DNA sequences that code for the same CDR3. The rearrangement joins TRDV2 to TRDJ1, with D perhaps matching TRDD2 (8 bases). The CDR3 extends over 21 amino acids. In germline, CDR1 is GEAIGNYY, CDR2 EKD. Trimming removed 0 bases from V and 0 bases from J, with 28 bases in between. The CDR3 is CACDTPYLPMGDGQYTDKLIF. CDR3 DNA: TGTGCCTGTGACACCCCTTACCTTCCTATGGGGGACGGGCAGTACACCGATAAACTCATCTTT.

In its sample, this clone was seen a few times. Given a much more abundant clone one base away, this may be a read error. Other nucleotide sequences in the sample specify the same CDR3. The chain has TRDV2 and TRDJ3, with 9 bases that match TRDD3. The CDR3 is 17 amino acids. Losses at the gene ends were 3 bases for V and 1 base for J; bases not matched to a gene: 3. Germline values: CDR1 GEAIGNYY, CDR2 EKD. CDR3: CACDATGGSWDTRQMFF. The CDR3 DNA sequence: TGTGCCTGTGACGCGACTGGGGGATCCTGGGACACCCGACAGATGTTTTTC.